The clone carrying this T cell receptor (beta chain) was picked up one time. The table came from immunoSEQ multiplex PCR; TCRdb's copy has only in-frame clones and leaves some out. The sample has about 180,000 clones; 86% are singletons. The data were obtained in a study of blood T cell repertoires in COVID-19. Germline CDR1 is MNHEY and CDR2 is SVGAGI. V lost 2 bases, J lost 3 bases, and 8 bases lay in between. The CDR3 runs to 13 residues. Sequencing was done on a sample of PBMCs or T cells enriched from blood (not recorded which). The receptor comes from a woman in her 30s who had recovered from COVID-19. The rearrangement links TRBV6-5 to TRBJ2-7, with no clear D. The CDR3: CASSYGLNYEQYF. DNA of the CDR3: TGTGCCAGCAGTTACGGCCTCAACTACGAGCAGTACTTC.